The 10 T cell receptor beta chains presented below share a single source sample, sequenced in a study of Ad26.COV2.S vaccination and SARS-CoV-2 variants. Treatment indicated: some 19 received Ad26.COV2.S at low or high dose, single or two shots; several received placebo; per-sample allocation not given. Collection of the samples took place on day 63 after the first injection of vaccine or placebo. Sequencing used immunoSEQ multiplex PCR; TCRdb keeps in-frame clones, though not all of them. The table shows 290,000 or so clones, with around 87% occurring only once. Material: peripheral blood, obtained in a trial of Ad26.COV2.S vaccine versus placebo. These receptors were taken from a person aged 18-60 years who received the Ad26.COV2.S COVID-19 vaccine or a placebo.

The rearrangement uses TRBV12-3 or TRBV12-4 and TRBJ1-5; possibly TRBD1 for D (5 bases). Trimming took 4 bases from V and 5 from J, leaving 9 bases between them. The CDR3 is 13 amino acids. The CDR3 loop is CASSWGRDQPQHF. The DNA for the CDR3 is TGTGCCAGCAGTTGGGGGAGAGATCAGCCCCAGCATTTT.

The rearrangement uses TRBV10-3 and TRBJ1-2, with D possibly matching TRBD1 (6 bases). Looked up from germline, CDR1 is ENHRY and CDR2 is SYGVKD. Deletions cut 3 bases from V and 4 bases from J, with 15 bases between. The CDR3 totals 15 residues. CDR3 residues: CAISDPRGMGYGYTF. The CDR3 DNA reads as TGTGCCATCAGTGATCCGAGGGGGATGGGCTATGGCTACACCTTC.

The CDR3 nucleotides are TGTGCCAGCAGTGAATTCGGACAGGGGGTCGAGCAGTACTTC. Amino acid sequence: CASSEFGQGVEQYF. The chain has TRBV2 and TRBJ2-7, with TRBD1 identical over 10 bases. With 2 bases clipped from V and 6 bases from J, the junction kept 4 bases outside the gene matches. Germline-derived CDR1 and CDR2 are SNHLY and FYNNEI. This CDR3 spans 14 amino acids.

This clone was seen more than once but under ten times. V usage is TRBV19 and J usage is TRBJ1-5; D possibly corresponds to TRBD1 (6 bases). With 5 bases removed from V and 2 bases from J, the gap between germline ends came to 16 bases. CDR1 and CDR2 from the germline V gene are LNHDA and SQIVND (reference sequence). CDR3 length equals 16 residues. DNA for the CDR3: TGTGCCAGTAGTTATTCTCGGGGGGCCGGCAATCAGCCCCAGCATTTT. Its translation is CASSYSRGAGNQPQHF.

The chain uses TRBV30 and TRBJ2-1, with a tentative D call TRBD1 (6 bases). The germline CDR1 and CDR2 sequences are GTSNPN and SVGIG (reference sequence). The CDR3 length is 13 residues. Trimming left V 5 bases short and J 3 bases short, with 11 bases between. The CDR3 bases are TGTGCCTGGGACCTGACAGGCTACAATGAGCAGTTCTTC. Translating it yields CAWDLTGYNEQFF.

The chain has TRBV3-1 (or the pseudogene TRBV3-2) and TRBJ2-3; no clear D gene. The CDR3 is 12 amino acids. V was pared by 4 bases and J by 3 bases, with 5 bases between. Germline V gene lookup returns CDR1 LGHDT and CDR2 YNNKEL (reference sequence). The CDR3 sequence: CASSPTTDTQYF. The CDR3 DNA sequence: TGTGCCAGCAGCCCGACTACAGATACGCAGTATTTT.

The V and J genes are TRBV27 and TRBJ2-7; D is possibly TRBD1 (6 bases). The CDR3 covers 14 residues. The ends were cut back, 8 bases at V and 1 base at J, with 15 bases in the middle. The V gene's germline CDR1 is MNHEY and CDR2 SMNVEV (reference sequence). The CDR3 DNA is TGTGCCAGCGGCTGGGGCAGGGGATCCTACGAGCAGTACTTC. It encodes CASGWGRGSYEQYF.

The chain combines TRBV7-9 with TRBJ2-7; D could derive from TRBD1 or TRBD2 (5 bases each). The CDR3 has 15 residues. Deletions cut 5 bases from V and 2 bases from J, with 16 bases between. Germline CDR1 SEHNR, CDR2 FQNEAQ (reference sequence). As DNA, the CDR3 is TGTGCCAGCAGCCTATACCGGGGCACACCCTACGAGCAGTACTTC. Translation gives CASSLYRGTPYEQYF.

The J gene is TRBJ1-6, the V gene TRBV11-2; 8 nucleotides line up with TRBD1. CDR3 size: 15 residues. The junction had 3 bases not matched to a gene; V was cut back by 3 bases and J by 5 bases. CDR1 is SGHAT and CDR2 is FQNNGV in the germline V gene. The CDR3 protein is CASSFGQGNNSPLHF. The CDR3 coding sequence is TGTGCCAGCAGCTTCGGACAGGGCAATAATTCACCCCTCCACTTT.

J is TRBJ1-4 and V is TRBV6-5; weak D call: TRBD1 (5 bases). CDR1 and CDR2 from the germline V gene are MNHEY and SVGAGI. Trimming left V 0 bases short and J 8 bases short, with 13 bases between. There are 15 residues in the CDR3. CDR3: CASSYSGGDQEKLFF. CDR3 sequence (DNA): TGTGCCAGCAGTTACTCGGGAGGGGATCAGGAAAAACTGTTTTTT.